The 5 T cell receptor beta chains given below trace back to one sample, sequenced in a study of cytomegalovirus exposure and HLA in healthy donors. A multiplex PCR was run with 60 Vbeta primers and 13 Jbeta primers. Generated by immunoSEQ multiplex PCR, the TCRdb table keeps only in-frame clones and is missing some. The repertoire holds 120,000 to 150,000 clones, with roughly 79% as singletons. The sequenced material came from PBMCs. Receptors were obtained from a woman between 40 and 50 years old in good health and CMV-seropositive.

The chain combines TRBV7-3 with TRBJ2-5; 8 nucleotides match TRBD1. CDR3 length: 15 residues. Trimming cost V 5 bases and J 5 bases; bases outside gene matches: 10. Germline-derived CDR1 and CDR2 are SGHTA and FQGTGA. Here the CDR3 reads CASSQGADPRETQYF. The CDR3 DNA follows: TGTGCCAGCAGCCAGGGGGCAGACCCCCGGGAGACCCAGTACTTC.

This clone has only one observation. V gene TRBV5-1 combines with J gene TRBJ2-2; a weak D match, TRBD1 (6 bases). CDR3 size: 16 residues. CDR1 is SGHRS, CDR2 YFSETQ, per germline. V lost 4 bases, J lost 3 bases, and 16 bases lay in between. CDR3 loop: CASSPEGQFYTGELFF. The CDR3 bases are TGCGCCAGCAGCCCTGAAGGACAGTTTTACACCGGGGAGCTGTTTTTT. The variable domain in full, completed from reference TRBV5-1 and TRBJ2-2, reads KAGVTQTPRYLIKTRGQQVTLSCSPISGHRSVSWYQQTPGQGLQFLFEYFSETQRNKGNFPGRFSGRQFSNSRSEMNVSTLELGDSALYLCASSPEGQFYTGELFFGEGSRLTVL.

V and J are TRBV11-2 and TRBJ2-1; 9 positions match TRBD2. Germline CDR1 SGHAT, CDR2 FQNNGV. The CDR3 runs 16 residues. After removal of 0 bases from V and 10 bases from J, the junction contained 10 bases not matched to a gene. CDR3 DNA: TGTGCCAGCAGCTTAGATCCGGCGGGGGGGGTCAGGGAGCAGTTCTTC. Translating gives CASSLDPAGGVREQFF. Full variable domain (outside the CDR3, taken from reference TRBV11-2 and TRBJ2-1): EAGVAQSPRYKIIEKRQSVAFWCNPISGHATLYWYQQILGQGPKLLIQFQNNGVVDDSQLPKDRFSAERLKGVDSTLKIQPAKLEDSAVYLCASSLDPAGGVREQFFGPGTRLTVL.

The V gene is TRBV19, the J gene TRBJ1-1; 9 nucleotides match TRBD1. The V gene end was trimmed by 7 bases and the J gene end by 6 bases; junction bases not matched to a gene: 9. The CDR3 totals 14 residues. CDR1 is LNHDA and CDR2 is SQIVND in the germline V gene (reference sequence). DNA of the CDR3: TGTGCCAGTACCCTACAGGGGGCGAAGGCTGAAGCTTTCTTT. Its translation is CASTLQGAKAEAFF. The whole variable domain, filled in from reference TRBV19 and TRBJ1-1, reads DGGITQSPKYLFRKEGQNVTLSCEQNLNHDAMYWYRQDPGQGLRLIYYSQIVNDFQKGDIAEGYSVSREKKESFPLTVTSAQKNPTAFYLCASTLQGAKAEAFFGQGTRLTVV.

The chain joins TRBV4-1 to TRBJ2-1, with 11 nucleotides matching TRBD2. The CDR3 contains 16 residues. V gave up 5 bases and J gave up 4 bases; unmatched junction bases: 7. Germline values: CDR1 MGHRA, CDR2 YSYEKL. CDR3 DNA sequence: TGCGCCAGCAGCGCTCGACTAGCGGGACAATACAATGAGCAGTTCTTC. This sequence encodes CASSARLAGQYNEQFF.